This T cell receptor (beta chain) came from a study of blood T cell repertoires in COVID-19. Study in general: Sources were T cells, B-cell-depleted T cells, or PBMCs; the material itself was cDNA or gDNA.

The CDR3 has 16 residues. CDR1 is SGDLS and CDR2 is YYNGEE in the germline V gene. J was trimmed by 3 bases and V by 0 bases; bases with no gene match: 7. This clone was seen just once. Authors' methods: Amplification of reference gene primers provided the estimated nucleated cell counts. TCRdb's table, derived via immunoSEQ multiplex PCR, lists solely in-frame clones and lacks some. V and J calls and clone size come straight from that table; D and trimming were deduced from the DNA. Counted here are just over 300,000 clones, around 91% occurring once; the ten biggest clones make up over 8%. Sequencing was performed on PBMCs or T cells enriched from blood (not recorded which). This chain uses TRBV9 with TRBJ2-7; TRBD1 agrees at 9 bases. The clonotype was recovered from a woman aged 40 to 50 who had recovered from COVID-19. The CDR3 spells CASSVASGQGVYEQYF. CDR3 in DNA: TGTGCCAGCAGCGTAGCTTCGGGACAGGGCGTCTACGAGCAGTACTTC.